Listed here are 17 T cell receptor beta chains from one sample, sequenced in a study of cytomegalovirus exposure and HLA in healthy donors (dated by TCRdb to 2016 to 2017). Libraries came from the immunoSEQ multiplex PCR assay. The multiplex PCR relied on a mix of 60 forward primers for TCR Vbeta segments and 13 reverse primers for TCR Jbeta segments. This is the immuneACCESS table as TCRdb keeps it, with only in-frame sequences that have V and J called. A part of the clones is gone; compared with another copy, unresolved V genes explain less than half, and the rest is unexplained. The data table for this sample lists tens of thousands of clones. The ten biggest clones cover approximately 7% of the sample. The sequencing input was PBMCs. The receptors stem from a woman between 40 and 50 years old in good health and CMV-seronegative.

This chain joins TRBV7-9 and TRBJ1-5; 8 nucleotides line up with TRBD1. Germline V gene sequence: CDR1 SEHNR, CDR2 FQNEAQ (reference sequence). The CDR3 consists of 17 residues. The trim removed 1 base at V and 2 bases at J, leaving 7 bases unmatched. The chain's CDR3 is CASSLGTGNLGNQPQHF. The CDR3 DNA reads as TGTGCCAGCAGCTTAGGGACAGGGAATTTGGGCAATCAGCCCCAGCATTTT.

This chain joins TRBV7-9 and TRBJ2-3, with D perhaps matching TRBD2 (6 bases). Trimming removed 5 bases from V and 3 bases from J, with 15 bases in between. This CDR3 has 15 amino acids. The germline CDR1 and CDR2 sequences are SEHNR and FQNEAQ (reference sequence). This CDR3 reads CASSLDGSSTDTQYF. CDR3 coding DNA: TGTGCCAGCAGCCTAGACGGGAGCTCTACAGATACGCAGTATTTT.

The chain employs TRBV11-2 and TRBJ2-5; no clear D gene. Trimming stripped 3 bases from V and 5 bases from J, with 19 bases between. The length of the CDR3 is 16 residues. Germline assignment: CDR1 SGHAT and CDR2 FQNNGV. For the CDR3, the DNA is TGTGCCAGCAGCTTTAGCCCGGCTCCTCCGAGGGAGACCCAGTACTTC. Its translation: CASSFSPAPPRETQYF.

CDR3 in amino acids: CASSLTGDGANVLTF. The CDR3 DNA reads TGTGCCAGCAGCTTAACAGGGGATGGGGCCAACGTCCTGACTTTC. The rearrangement joins TRBV5-5 to TRBJ2-6, with 7 bases matching TRBD1. Germline CDR1 is SGHKS and CDR2 is YYEKEE (reference sequence). The CDR3 totals 15 residues. V shed 2 bases and J 3 bases; nucleotides not matched to a gene: 2.

V is TRBV6-5 and J is TRBJ1-3; D is perhaps TRBD1 (5 bases). The V and J ends lost 5 bases and 2 bases respectively, with 10 bases between them. The V gene's germline CDR1 is MNHEY and CDR2 SVGAGI. The CDR3 sequence is 14 residues long. The CDR3 DNA is TGTGCCAGCAGTCTCGGGACTACTGGAAACACCATATATTTT. It yields the protein CASSLGTTGNTIYF.

This chain links TRBV30 with TRBJ1-2, with D possibly matching TRBD1 (5 bases). Germline V lookup: CDR1 GTSNPN, CDR2 SVGIG (reference sequence). CDR3 size: 13 residues. The V and J ends lost 8 bases and 5 bases respectively, with 18 bases between them. Here the CDR3 DNA reads TGTGCCGGGGAGGGGTGGTCTGCGTATGGCTACACCTTC. This encodes CAGEGWSAYGYTF.

The rearrangement links TRBV2 to TRBJ1-2, with D possibly being TRBD1 (5 bases). Trimming took off 3 bases at V and 3 bases at J, with 14 bases between the two ends. This CDR3 comprises 15 residues. The germline gives CDR1 SNHLY, CDR2 FYNNEI. As DNA, the CDR3 is TGTGCCAGCAGTGAGGGGGGGTCTTTGGACTATGGCTACACCTTC. Amino acids: CASSEGGSLDYGYTF.

Remarks on this clone: One junction end does not reproduce the germline sequence, and a read error may be involved. The chain joins TRBV9 to TRBJ2-3; 8 bases map to TRBD2. Germline V CDR1 and CDR2: SGDLS, YYNGEE. This CDR3 has 17 amino acids. CDR3 sequence reads: CASSAQTSGTSTDKQYF. The CDR3 nucleotides read TGTGCCAGCAGCGCACAAACTAGCGGTACTAGCACAGATAAGCAGTATTTT.

The chain links TRBV11-2 to TRBJ2-7; 8 bases agree with TRBD1. V lost 2 bases and J lost 5; bases outside the gene matches: 2. CDR3 length equals 13 residues. CDR1 SGHAT and CDR2 FQNNGV come from the germline V gene. This CDR3 reads CASSLTTGDEQYF. The CDR3 DNA sequence: TGTGCCAGCAGCTTAACGACAGGGGACGAGCAGTACTTC. Combining the CDR3 with reference TRBV11-2 and TRBJ2-7 gives the whole variable domain EAGVAQSPRYKIIEKRQSVAFWCNPISGHATLYWYQQILGQGPKLLIQFQNNGVVDDSQLPKDRFSAERLKGVDSTLKIQPAKLEDSAVYLCASSLTTGDEQYFGPGTRLTVT.

The rearrangement links TRBV6-6 to TRBJ2-1; 10 bases fit TRBD2. The CDR3 has 16 amino acids. V gave up 2 bases and J gave up 0 bases; unmatched junction bases: 1. CDR1 and CDR2 from the germline V gene are MNHNY and SVGAGI (reference sequence). The CDR3 coding sequence is TGTGCCAGCAGTTACGCTAGCGGGAGCTCCTACAATGAGCAGTTCTTC. Protein sequence: CASSYASGSSYNEQFF.

The rearrangement links TRBV7-8 to TRBJ2-1; a possible D gene is TRBD1 (5 bases). The CDR3 is 15 amino acids. The germline gives CDR1 SGHVS, CDR2 FQNEAQ. V was clipped by 5 bases and J by 3 bases, with 14 bases between them. CDR3 nucleotide sequence: TGTGCCAGCAGCCTACTGCAGGGCTACTACAATGAGCAGTTCTTC. It encodes CASSLLQGYYNEQFF.

The J gene is TRBJ1-1, the V gene TRBV7-3; D gene ambiguous. V lost 0 bases and J lost 3, with 8 bases in between. Germline assignment: CDR1 SGHTA and CDR2 FQGTGA. The CDR3 sequence is 14 residues long. The CDR3: CASSLTPRDTEAFF. For the CDR3, the DNA is TGTGCCAGCAGCTTAACGCCGCGGGACACTGAAGCTTTCTTT.

The V and J genes are TRBV7-3 and TRBJ2-2, with D maybe TRBD2 (6 bases). Trimming removed 6 bases at V and 4 bases at J, with 21 bases between. This CDR3 is 17 amino acids long. Germline lookup yields CDR1 SGHTA and CDR2 FQGTGA. CDR3: CASRSGPPGAGTGELFF. The CDR3 DNA sequence: TGTGCCAGCAGAAGTGGGCCTCCGGGAGCGGGCACCGGGGAGCTGTTTTTT.

V gene TRBV6-6 combines with J gene TRBJ1-2; D possibly corresponds to TRBD1 (5 bases). The V end lost 6 bases, the J end lost 7 bases, and 15 bases lay between the germline ends. This CDR3 region has 13 residues. Germline-derived CDR1 and CDR2 are MNHNY and SVGAGI (reference sequence). CDR3 in amino acids: CASSPDSMFGYTF. The CDR3 region has the DNA TGTGCCAGCAGCCCCGACAGTATGTTTGGCTACACCTTC.

CDR3 in amino acids: CASSESPRLESSYEQYF. For the CDR3, the DNA is TGTGCCAGCAGTGAATCCCCTCGACTGGAGAGCTCCTACGAGCAGTACTTC. This chain joins TRBV25-1 and TRBJ2-7; D is unclear. The ends were cut back, 1 base at V and 0 bases at J, with 16 bases in the middle. CDR1 is MGHDK, CDR2 SYGVNS, per germline. CDR3 length equals 17 residues.

The rearrangement joins TRBV4-1 to TRBJ2-7; D is unclear. Germline V gene data show CDR1 as MGHRA and CDR2 as YSYEKL. Trimming removed 0 bases at V and 2 bases at J, with 11 bases between. The CDR3 runs to 15 residues. This CDR3 is CASSQEASGAYEQYF. The CDR3 nucleotides read TGCGCCAGCAGCCAAGAAGCTAGTGGCGCCTACGAGCAGTACTTC.

This chain joins TRBV7-2 and TRBJ2-3; 7 nucleotides align to TRBD1. This CDR3 has 15 residues. Germline CDR1 SGHTA, CDR2 FQGNSA. Trimming at V came to 4 bases and at J to 2 bases, leaving 6 bases not matched to a gene. The DNA for the CDR3 is TGTGCCAGCAGCTCAACGGGACAGCTCACAGATACGCAGTATTTT. The encoded protein is CASSSTGQLTDTQYF.